This record covers a single TCR beta chain. Its target is unknown. This entry belongs to a study of T-cell memory formation after mild COVID-19. Study-level points and caveats: Second-wave clones reaching peak frequency on day 37 lacked confirmed SARS-CoV-2 specificity. Largely, contracting CD4+ clones fell within CM and EM, and contracting CD8+ clones within EMRA. Prior to infection, memory already included some responding clones, suggesting cross-reactive memory joined.

CDR1 and CDR2 (germline): LGHDT, YNNKEL (reference sequence). With 4 bases clipped from V and 5 bases from J, the junction kept 5 bases outside the gene matches. The CDR3 runs 15 residues. From 5'RACE with constant-segment primers came TCR alpha and TCR beta cDNA libraries that carried sample barcodes and UMIs. TCRdb passed the 5' RACE reads through MiXCR, listing each CDR3 protein once. Of approximately 300,000 distinct CDR3 sequences detected, 15% to 20% appear once; the ten largest clones hold more than 20%. The sample comprised PBMCs or a T cell subset sorted from them (not recorded which). The TCR was taken from a man younger than 30 who had mild COVID-19 (a few samples of this study predate the infection). Cell type and time point are not known. J is TRBJ2-5 and V is TRBV3-1; 12 nucleotides line up with TRBD2. In DNA, the CDR3 is TGTGCCAGCAGCCCCCTAGCGGGGGGGTGGGAGACCCAGTACTTC. As protein: CASSPLAGGWETQYF.